The T cell receptor beta chain under discussion was sequenced for a study of cytomegalovirus exposure and HLA in healthy donors. Study-level results: Three CMV-associated chains proved CMV antigen-specific in vitro.

Regarding this clone: The antigen remains unidentified.

Donors in the study were healthy people who gave bone marrow. Trimming shortened V by 1 base and J by 8 bases, and 8 bases separated the two germline ends. The length of the CDR3 is 13 residues. From germline, CDR1 is SNHLY and CDR2 FYNNEI. The study ran its PCR with 60 Vbeta and 13 Jbeta primers. Repertoires were generated with immunoSEQ multiplex PCR, while TCRdb's copy carries only in-frame clones and drops some. The sample data list roughly 200,000 clones. Sample: PBMCs. The source of this sequence is a girl aged 2 to 9 in good health and CMV-seropositive. The chain links TRBV2 to TRBJ1-4, with no clear D. CDR3 sequence (DNA): TGTGCCAGCAGTGAAGATACGAGGGAAAAACTGTTTTTT. Translating it yields CASSEDTREKLFF.